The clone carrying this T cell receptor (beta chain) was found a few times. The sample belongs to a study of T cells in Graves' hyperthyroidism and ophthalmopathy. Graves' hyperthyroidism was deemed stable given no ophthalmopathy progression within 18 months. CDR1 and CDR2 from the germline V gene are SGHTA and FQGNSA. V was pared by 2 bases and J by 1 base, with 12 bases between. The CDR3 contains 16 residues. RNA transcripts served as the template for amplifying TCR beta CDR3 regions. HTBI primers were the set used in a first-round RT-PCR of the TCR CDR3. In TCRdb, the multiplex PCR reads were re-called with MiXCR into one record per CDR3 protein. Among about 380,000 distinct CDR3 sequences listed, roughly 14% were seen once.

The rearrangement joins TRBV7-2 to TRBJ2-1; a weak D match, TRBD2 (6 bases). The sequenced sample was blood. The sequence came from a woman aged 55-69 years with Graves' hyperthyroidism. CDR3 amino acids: CASSLTRRVSYNEQFF. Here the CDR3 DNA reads TGTGCCAGCAGCTTAACGAGGAGGGTTTCCTACAATGAGCAGTTCTTC.